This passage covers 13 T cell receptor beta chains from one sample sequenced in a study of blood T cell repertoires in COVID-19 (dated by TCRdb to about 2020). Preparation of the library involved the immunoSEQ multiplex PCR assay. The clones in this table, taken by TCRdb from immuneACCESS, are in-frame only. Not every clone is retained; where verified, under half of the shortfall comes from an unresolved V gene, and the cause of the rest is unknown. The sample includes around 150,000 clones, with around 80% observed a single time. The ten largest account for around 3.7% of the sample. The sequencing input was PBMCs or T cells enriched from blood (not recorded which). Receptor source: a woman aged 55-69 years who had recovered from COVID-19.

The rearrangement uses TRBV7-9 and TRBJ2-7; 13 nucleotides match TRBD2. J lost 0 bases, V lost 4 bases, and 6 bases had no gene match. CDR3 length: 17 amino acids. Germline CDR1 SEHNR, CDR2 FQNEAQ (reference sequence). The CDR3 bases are TGTGCCAGCAGCTCGGCAGGACTAGCGGGGGCCTCCTACGAGCAGTACTTC. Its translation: CASSSAGLAGASYEQYF.

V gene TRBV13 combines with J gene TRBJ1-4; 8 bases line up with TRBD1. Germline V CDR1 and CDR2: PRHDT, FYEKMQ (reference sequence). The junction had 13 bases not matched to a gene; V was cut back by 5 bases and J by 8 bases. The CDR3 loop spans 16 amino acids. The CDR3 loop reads CASSPGPTGGGEKLFF. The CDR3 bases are TGTGCCAGCAGCCCCGGCCCAACAGGGGGGGGAGAAAAACTGTTTTTT.

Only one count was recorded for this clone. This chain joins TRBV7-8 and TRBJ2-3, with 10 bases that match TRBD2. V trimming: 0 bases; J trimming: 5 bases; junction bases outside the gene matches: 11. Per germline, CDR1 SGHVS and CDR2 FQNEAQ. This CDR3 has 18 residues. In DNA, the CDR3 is TGTGCCAGCAGCTTAGCTAGCGGGGGGCAACCCCGGGGAGATACGCAGTATTTT. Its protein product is CASSLASGGQPRGDTQYF.

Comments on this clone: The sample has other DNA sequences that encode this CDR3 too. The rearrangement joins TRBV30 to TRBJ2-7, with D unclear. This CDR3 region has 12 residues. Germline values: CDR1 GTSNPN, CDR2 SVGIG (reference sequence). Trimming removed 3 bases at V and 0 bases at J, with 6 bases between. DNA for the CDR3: TGTGCCTGGAGCTCCCTCTCCTACGAGCAGTACTTC. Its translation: CAWSSLSYEQYF.

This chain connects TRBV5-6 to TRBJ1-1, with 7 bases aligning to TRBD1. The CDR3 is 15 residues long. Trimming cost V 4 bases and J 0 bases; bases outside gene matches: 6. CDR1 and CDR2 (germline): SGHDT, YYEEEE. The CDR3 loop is CASSQYRGMNTEAFF. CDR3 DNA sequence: TGTGCCAGCAGCCAATACAGGGGTATGAACACTGAAGCTTTCTTT.

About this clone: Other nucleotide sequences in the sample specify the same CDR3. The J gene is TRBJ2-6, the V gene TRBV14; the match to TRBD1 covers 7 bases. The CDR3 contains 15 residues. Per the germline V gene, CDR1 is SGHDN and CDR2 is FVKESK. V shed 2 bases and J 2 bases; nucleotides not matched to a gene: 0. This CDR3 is CASSQTGAGANVLTF. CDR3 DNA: TGTGCCAGCAGCCAAACAGGGGCTGGGGCCAACGTCCTGACTTTC.

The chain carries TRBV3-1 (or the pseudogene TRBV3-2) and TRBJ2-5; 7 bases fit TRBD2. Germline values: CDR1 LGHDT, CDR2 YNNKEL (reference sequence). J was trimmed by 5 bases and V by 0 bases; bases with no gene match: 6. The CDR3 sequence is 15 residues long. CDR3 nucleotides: TGTGCCAGCAGCCAAGATAGCGGGTGGGGCGAGACCCAGTACTTC. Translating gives CASSQDSGWGETQYF.

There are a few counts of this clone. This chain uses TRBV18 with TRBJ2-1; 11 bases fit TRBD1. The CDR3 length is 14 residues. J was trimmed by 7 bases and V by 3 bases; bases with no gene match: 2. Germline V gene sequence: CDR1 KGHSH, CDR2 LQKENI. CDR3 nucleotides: TGTGCCAGCTCACCGGGACAGGGGGTGAATGAGCAGTTCTTC. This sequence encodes CASSPGQGVNEQFF.

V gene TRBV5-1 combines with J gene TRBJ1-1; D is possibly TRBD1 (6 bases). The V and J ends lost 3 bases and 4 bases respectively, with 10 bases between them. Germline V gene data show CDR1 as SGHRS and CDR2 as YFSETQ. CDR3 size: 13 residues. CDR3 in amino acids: CASSWGGLTEAFF. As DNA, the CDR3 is TGCGCCAGCAGCTGGGGGGGGCTCACTGAAGCTTTCTTT.

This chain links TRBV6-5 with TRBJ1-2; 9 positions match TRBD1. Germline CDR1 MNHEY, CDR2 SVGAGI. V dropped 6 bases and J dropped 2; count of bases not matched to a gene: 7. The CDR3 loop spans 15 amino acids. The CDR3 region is CASSRDRGRNYGYTF. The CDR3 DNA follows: TGTGCCAGCAGCCGTGACAGGGGGAGGAACTATGGCTACACCTTC.

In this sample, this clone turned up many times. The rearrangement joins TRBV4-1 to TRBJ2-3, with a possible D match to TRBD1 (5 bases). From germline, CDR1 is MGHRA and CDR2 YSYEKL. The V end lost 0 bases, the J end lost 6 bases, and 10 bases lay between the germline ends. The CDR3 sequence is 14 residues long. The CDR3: CASSQDMGPDTQYF. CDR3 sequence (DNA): TGCGCCAGCAGCCAAGATATGGGGCCGGATACGCAGTATTTT.

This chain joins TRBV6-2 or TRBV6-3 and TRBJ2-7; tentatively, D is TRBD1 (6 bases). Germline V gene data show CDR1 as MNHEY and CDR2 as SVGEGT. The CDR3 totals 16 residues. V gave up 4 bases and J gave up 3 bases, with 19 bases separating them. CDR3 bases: TGTGCCAGCAGTTCCCATTTTGGGGGCTTCGGCTACGAGCAGTACTTC. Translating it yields CASSSHFGGFGYEQYF.

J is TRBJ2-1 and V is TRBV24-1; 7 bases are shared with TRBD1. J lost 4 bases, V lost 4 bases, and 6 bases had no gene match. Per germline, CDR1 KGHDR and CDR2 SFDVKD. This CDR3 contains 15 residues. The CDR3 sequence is CATSDRDSPYNEQFF. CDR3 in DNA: TGTGCCACCAGTGACCGGGACAGTCCTTACAATGAGCAGTTCTTC.